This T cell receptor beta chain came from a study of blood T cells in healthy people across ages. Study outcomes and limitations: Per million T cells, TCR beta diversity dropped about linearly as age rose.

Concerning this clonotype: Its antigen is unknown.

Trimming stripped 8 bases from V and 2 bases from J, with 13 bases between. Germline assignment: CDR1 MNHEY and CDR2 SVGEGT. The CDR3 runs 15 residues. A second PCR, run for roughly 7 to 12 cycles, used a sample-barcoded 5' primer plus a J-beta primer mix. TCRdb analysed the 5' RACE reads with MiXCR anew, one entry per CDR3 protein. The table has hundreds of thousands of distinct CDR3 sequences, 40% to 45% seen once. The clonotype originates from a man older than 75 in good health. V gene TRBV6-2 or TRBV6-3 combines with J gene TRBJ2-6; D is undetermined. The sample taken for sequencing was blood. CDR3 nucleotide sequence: TGTGCCAGCTTACAACCGCGAGCTGGGGCCAACGTCCTGACTTTC. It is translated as CASLQPRAGANVLTF.